This TCR beta chain was profiled in a study of shared clonotypes between healthy human individuals (dated by TCRdb to 2019 to 2021). Looking at the study overall: The cohort comprised a couple of women and a few men aged 18 to 49 years. To estimate repertoire size and how much clonotypes are shared between individuals, the study performed deep sequencing of blood TCR repertoires from a handful of healthy adults. Different laboratories and diverse techniques were used to prepare libraries and sequence TCR repertoires, to increase sequencing depth and limit assay-specific biases. Each donor's leukapheresis produced roughly between roughly 0.85 and 10 billion PBMCs.

To note about this clone: The antigen this receptor binds is unknown. The record has no base qualities; no much larger clone is one base away.

Healthy HIV-negative adults with no recently reported acute infections or vaccinations were included as donors. Every donor was a Caucasian adult residing in Nashville, Tennessee, USA. For unsorted samples, some 87 million PBMCs were counted, and genomic DNA was extracted using the QIAamp DNA Blood Mini kit. Blood was obtained by leukapheresis, after which PBMCs were separated by Ficoll-Histopaque density gradient centrifugation and cryopreserved in liquid nitrogen vapor phase. Broader findings and caveats from the paper: Because the study included only a small number of donors, the genetic and exposure-history diversity represented was limited. Sampling was limited to blood, and TCR repertoires in tissue likely differ from TCR repertoires in blood. Pairwise subsampling indicated that sequencing depth was expected to affect the degree of clonotype sharing among donors.

Reading the germline V gene gives CDR1 SGHRS and CDR2 YFSETQ. From the cysteine through the phenylalanine, the CDR3 covers 14 amino acids. Only CDR3 DNA remains: 42 bases, in frame from the first base. Here V drops 3 bases and J drops 3 bases, and the junction holds 5 bases not matched to any gene. Using the deep immunoSEQ assay, multiplex PCR amplified TCR CDR3 regions from genomic DNA. Genomic DNA extracted from each cell subset was distributed evenly over all wells of several immunoSEQ 96-well plates, and each plate served as one replicate. Each replicate PCR for unsorted PBMC received about 300 ng genomic DNA, equal to tens of thousands of T cell genomes. Ten immunoSEQ deep assay plates were used to sequence the unsorted PBMC genomic DNA. The purified libraries were quantified using a Qubit 3.0 fluorometer, sized with a Bioanalyzer 2100, and then quantified again using the KAPA Library Quantification kit. A separate single-read 150-cycle Illumina NextSeq 550 flow cell was used to sequence each immunoSEQ 96-well plate. The authors' analysis ran thus. Because only junctional sequences without quality scores were contained in the immunoSEQ output, filtering matching that applied to full-length reads could not be performed. Sequences were annotated with PyIR, a Python wrapper for IgBLAST v1.9, using IMGT germline references to assign V/J genes and CDR3. Any read was removed if the V/J assignment was weak (E-value above 1e-6), the CDR3 was missing, or the read contained stop codons, out-of-frame junctions, or ambiguous translated residues. V3J clonotypes were defined by identical inferred V gene, J gene, and CDR3 amino acid sequence. Percentage overlap between repertoires was computed as shared unique clonotypes divided by the size of the smaller repertoire. Repertoire richness was assessed with RTK rarefaction, the Chao1 estimator, and Recon v2.1 estimates of unobserved clonotypes. The clones in this table, taken by TCRdb from immuneACCESS, are in-frame only. Not every clone is retained; where verified, under half of the shortfall comes from an unresolved V gene, and the cause of the rest is unknown. Clone size and the V and J calls come from that table; the DNA yielded D and trimming. The sample data list 400,000 to 500,000 clones, and about 79% of these were observed just once. The ten largest make up 10% to 15% of the sample.

Recombination joined TRBV5-1 with TRBJ2-5; 7 central bases correspond to TRBD2. The clonotype comes from a woman in her 40s in good health. Some clones in this sample may be carry-over from other donors' samples. Sequencing was carried out using PBMCs. Here is the DNA: TGCGCCAGCAGCTCGAAGGCGGGGGAAGAGACCCAGTACTTC. Translated, this gives CASSSKAGEETQYF.